This T cell receptor (beta chain) was captured by sequencing in a study of beta chain features in type 1 diabetes. Study outcomes and limitations: Within each of all four CD4+ subsets, Type 1 diabetes patients had TCRB CDR3s that were moderately but significantly shorter. Naive, central memory and regulatory TCRB repertoires appeared more similar among patients than healthy donors. Junctions at VDJ sites from type 1 diabetes patients had fewer insertions and more deletions.

Expressed TCRB transcripts were sequenced, since all the RNA that had been isolated was reverse transcribed. The method was immunoSEQ multiplex PCR; TCRdb's version includes in-frame clones alone and lacks a portion of them. The table shows 150,000 to 200,000 clones, with 63% occurring only once. To note about this clone: The antigen is undetermined.

The CDR3 consists of 13 residues. The ends were cut back, 3 bases at V and 7 bases at J, with 12 bases in the middle. Germline loops: CDR1 ENHRY, CDR2 SYGVKD. Via the markers CD45RO/CCR7/CD25/CD127/CD95/CD27, stem cell-like memory, regulatory, central memory and naive CD4+ cells were sorted. This chain joins TRBV10-3 and TRBJ1-2, with D perhaps TRBD1 (6 bases). This TCR came from a man younger than 40 with type 1 diabetes. Sequencing was carried out using naive CD4+ T cells from blood. CDR3 bases: TGTGCCATCAGTGACGGGACAACCGGTGGCTACACCTTC. Protein: CAISDGTTGGYTF.